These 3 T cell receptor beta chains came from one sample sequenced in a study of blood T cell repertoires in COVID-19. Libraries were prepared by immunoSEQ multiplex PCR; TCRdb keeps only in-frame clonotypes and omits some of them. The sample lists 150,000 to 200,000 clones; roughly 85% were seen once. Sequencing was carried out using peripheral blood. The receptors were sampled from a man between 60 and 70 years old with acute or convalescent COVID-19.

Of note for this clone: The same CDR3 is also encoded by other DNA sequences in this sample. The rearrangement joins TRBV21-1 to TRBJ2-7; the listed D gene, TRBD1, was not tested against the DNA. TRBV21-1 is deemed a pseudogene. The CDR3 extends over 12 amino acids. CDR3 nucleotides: TGTGCCAGCAGCAACGACAGGCGTGAGCAGTACTTC. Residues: CASSNDRREQYF.

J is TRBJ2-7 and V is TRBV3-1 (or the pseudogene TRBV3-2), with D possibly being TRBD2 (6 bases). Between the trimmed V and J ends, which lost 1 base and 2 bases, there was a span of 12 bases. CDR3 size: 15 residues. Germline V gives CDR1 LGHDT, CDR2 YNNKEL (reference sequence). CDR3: CASSQVPGETYEQYF. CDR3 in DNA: TGTGCCAGCAGCCAAGTTCCGGGAGAGACCTACGAGCAGTACTTC.

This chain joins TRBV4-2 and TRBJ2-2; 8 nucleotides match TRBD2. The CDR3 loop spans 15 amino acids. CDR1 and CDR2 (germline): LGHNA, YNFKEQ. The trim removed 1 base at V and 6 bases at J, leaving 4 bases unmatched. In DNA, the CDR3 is TGTGCCAGCAGCCAAGCGGGAGGGGATCCCGGGGAGCTGTTTTTT. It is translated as CASSQAGGDPGELFF.